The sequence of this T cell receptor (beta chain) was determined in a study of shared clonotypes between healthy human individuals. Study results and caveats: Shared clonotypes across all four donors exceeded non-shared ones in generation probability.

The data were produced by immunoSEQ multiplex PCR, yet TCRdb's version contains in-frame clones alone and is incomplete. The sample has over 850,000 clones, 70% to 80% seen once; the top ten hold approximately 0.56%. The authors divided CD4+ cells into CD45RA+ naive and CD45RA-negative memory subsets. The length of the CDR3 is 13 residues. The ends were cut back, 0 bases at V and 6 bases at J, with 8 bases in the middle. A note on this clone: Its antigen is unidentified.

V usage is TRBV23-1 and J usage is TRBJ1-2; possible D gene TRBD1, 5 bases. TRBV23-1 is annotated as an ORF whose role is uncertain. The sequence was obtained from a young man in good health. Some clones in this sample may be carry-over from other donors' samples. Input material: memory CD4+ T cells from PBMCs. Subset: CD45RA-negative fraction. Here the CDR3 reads CASSQSGGDGYTF. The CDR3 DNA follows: TGCGCCAGCAGTCAATCCGGAGGGGATGGCTACACCTTC.